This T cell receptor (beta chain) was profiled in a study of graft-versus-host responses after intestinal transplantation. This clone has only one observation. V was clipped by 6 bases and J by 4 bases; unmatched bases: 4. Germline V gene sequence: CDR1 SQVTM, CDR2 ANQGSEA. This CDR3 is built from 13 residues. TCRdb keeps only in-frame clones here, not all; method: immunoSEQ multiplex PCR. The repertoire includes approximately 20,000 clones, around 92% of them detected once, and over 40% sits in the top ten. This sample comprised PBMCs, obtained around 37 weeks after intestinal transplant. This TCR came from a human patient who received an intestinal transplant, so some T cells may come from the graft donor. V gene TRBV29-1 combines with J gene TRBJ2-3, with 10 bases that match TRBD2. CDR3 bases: TGCAGCGTGTGGCTAGCGGGAGCAGATACGCAGTATTTT. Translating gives CSVWLAGADTQYF.